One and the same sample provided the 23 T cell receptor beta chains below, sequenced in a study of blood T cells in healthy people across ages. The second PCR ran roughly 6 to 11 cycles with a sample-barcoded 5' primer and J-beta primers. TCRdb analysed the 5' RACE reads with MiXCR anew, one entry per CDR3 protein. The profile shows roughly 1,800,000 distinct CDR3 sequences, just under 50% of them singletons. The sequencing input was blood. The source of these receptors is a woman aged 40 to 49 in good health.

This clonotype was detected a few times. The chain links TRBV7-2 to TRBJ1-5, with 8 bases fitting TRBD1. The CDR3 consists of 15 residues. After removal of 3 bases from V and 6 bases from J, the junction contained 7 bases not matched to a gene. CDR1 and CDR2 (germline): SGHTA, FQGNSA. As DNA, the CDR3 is TGTGCCAGCAGCTTCGGACAGGGAGGTGGTCAGCCCCAGCATTTT. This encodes CASSFGQGGGQPQHF.

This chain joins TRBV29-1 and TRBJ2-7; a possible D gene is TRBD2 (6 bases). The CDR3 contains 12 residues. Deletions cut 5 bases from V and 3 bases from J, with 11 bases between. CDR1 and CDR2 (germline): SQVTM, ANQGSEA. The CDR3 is CSVNDGGYEQYF. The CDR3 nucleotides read TGCAGCGTTAATGACGGGGGCTACGAGCAGTACTTC.

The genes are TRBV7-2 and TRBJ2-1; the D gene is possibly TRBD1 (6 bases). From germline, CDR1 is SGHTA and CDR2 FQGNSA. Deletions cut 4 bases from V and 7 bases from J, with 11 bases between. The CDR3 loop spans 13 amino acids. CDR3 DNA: TGTGCCAGCAGCTGGTCGACAGGAAATGAGCAGTTCTTC. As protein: CASSWSTGNEQFF.

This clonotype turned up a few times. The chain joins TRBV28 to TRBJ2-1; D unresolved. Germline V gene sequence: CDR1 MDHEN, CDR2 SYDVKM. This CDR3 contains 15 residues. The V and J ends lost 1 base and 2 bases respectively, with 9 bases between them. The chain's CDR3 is CASSLSYRAYNEQFF. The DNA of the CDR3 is TGTGCCAGCAGTTTATCCTACCGAGCCTACAATGAGCAGTTCTTC.

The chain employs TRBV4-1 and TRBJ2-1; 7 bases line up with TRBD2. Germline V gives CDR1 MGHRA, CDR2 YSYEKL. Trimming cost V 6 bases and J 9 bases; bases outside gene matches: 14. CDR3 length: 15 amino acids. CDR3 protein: CASSAGAGIGGEQFF. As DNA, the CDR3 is TGCGCCAGCAGTGCGGGAGCGGGGATAGGCGGTGAGCAGTTCTTC.

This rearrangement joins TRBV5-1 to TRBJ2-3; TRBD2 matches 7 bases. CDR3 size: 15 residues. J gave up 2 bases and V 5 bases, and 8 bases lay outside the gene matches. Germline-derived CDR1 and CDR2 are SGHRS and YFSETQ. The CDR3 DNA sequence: TGCGCCAGCAGGGTCATGGCGGGGGACACAGATACGCAGTATTTT. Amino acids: CASRVMAGDTDTQYF. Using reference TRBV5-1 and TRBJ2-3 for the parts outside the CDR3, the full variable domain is KAGVTQTPRYLIKTRGQQVTLSCSPISGHRSVSWYQQTPGQGLQFLFEYFSETQRNKGNFPGRFSGRQFSNSRSEMNVSTLELGDSALYLCASRVMAGDTDTQYFGPGTRLTVL.

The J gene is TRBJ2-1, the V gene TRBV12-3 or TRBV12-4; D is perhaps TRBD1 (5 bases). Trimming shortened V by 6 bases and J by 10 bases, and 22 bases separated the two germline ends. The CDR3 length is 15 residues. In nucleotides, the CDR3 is TGTGCCAGCAGCCCACCTCAGGGAACTACCTACGAGCAGTTCTTC. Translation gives CASSPPQGTTYEQFF.

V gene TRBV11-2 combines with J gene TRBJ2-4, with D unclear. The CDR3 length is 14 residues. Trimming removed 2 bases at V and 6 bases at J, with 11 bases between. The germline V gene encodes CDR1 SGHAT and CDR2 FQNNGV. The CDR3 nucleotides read TGTGCCAGCAGCTTATCCCGGAGCCCAAACATTCAGTACTTC. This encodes CASSLSRSPNIQYF.

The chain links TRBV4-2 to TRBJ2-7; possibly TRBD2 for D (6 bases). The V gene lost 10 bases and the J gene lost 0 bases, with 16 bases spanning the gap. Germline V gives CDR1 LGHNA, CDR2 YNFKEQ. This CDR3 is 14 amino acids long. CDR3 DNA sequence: TGTGCCACTAGCAGGGACTCGAGCTCCTACGAGCAGTACTTC. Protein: CATSRDSSSYEQYF.

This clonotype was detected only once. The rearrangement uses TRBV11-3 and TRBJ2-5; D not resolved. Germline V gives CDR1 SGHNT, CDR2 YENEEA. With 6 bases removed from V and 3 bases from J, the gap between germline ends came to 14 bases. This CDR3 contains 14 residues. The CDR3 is CASSLGVREETQYF. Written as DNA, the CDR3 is TGTGCCAGCAGTCTGGGTGTTAGGGAAGAGACCCAGTACTTC. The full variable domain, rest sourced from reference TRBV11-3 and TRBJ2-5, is EAGVVQSPRYKIIEKKQPVAFWCNPISGHNTLYWYLQNLGQGPELLIRYENEEAVDDSQLPKDRFSAERLKGVDSTLKIQPAELGDSAVYLCASSLGVREETQYFGPGTRLLVL.

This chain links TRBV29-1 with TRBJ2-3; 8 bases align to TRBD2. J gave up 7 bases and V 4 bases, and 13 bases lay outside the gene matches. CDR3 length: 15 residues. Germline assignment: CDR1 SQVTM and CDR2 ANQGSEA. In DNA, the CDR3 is TGCAGCGTTGGAGCTTTCGGACTAGCTGCCCATACGCAGTATTTT. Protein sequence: CSVGAFGLAAHTQYF.

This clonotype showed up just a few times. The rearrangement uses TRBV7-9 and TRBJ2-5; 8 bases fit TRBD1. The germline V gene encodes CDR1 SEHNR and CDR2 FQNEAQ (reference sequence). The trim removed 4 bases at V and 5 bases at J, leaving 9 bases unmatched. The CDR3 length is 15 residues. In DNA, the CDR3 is TGTGCCAGCAGCTCACAGGACAGGGTGGTGGAGACCCAGTACTTC. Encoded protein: CASSSQDRVVETQYF.

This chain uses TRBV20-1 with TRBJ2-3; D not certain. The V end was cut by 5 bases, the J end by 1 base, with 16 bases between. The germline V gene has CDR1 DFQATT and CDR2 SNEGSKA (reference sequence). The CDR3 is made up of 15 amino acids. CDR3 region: CSAANKARGTDTQYF. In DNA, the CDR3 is TGCAGTGCTGCCAACAAGGCCCGCGGCACAGATACGCAGTATTTT.

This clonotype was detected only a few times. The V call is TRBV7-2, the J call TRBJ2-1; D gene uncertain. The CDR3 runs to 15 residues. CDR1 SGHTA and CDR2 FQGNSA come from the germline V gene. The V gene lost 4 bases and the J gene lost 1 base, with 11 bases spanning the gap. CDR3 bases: TGTGCCAGCAGCTCTTCCCTAGGATCCTACAATGAGCAGTTCTTC. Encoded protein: CASSSSLGSYNEQFF.

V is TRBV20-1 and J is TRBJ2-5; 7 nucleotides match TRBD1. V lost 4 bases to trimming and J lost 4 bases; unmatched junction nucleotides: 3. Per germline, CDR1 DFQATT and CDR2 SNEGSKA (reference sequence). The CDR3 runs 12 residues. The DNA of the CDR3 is TGCAGTGCTACCAGACAGGGAGAGACCCAGTACTTC. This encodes CSATRQGETQYF.

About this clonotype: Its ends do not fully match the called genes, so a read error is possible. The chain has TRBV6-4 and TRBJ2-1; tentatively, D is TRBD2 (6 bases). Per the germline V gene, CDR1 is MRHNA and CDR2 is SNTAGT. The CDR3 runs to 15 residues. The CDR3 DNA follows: TGTGCCGGCAGTGAGGGGCTAGCGTTCTACAATGAGCAGTTCTTC. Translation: CAGSEGLAFYNEQFF.

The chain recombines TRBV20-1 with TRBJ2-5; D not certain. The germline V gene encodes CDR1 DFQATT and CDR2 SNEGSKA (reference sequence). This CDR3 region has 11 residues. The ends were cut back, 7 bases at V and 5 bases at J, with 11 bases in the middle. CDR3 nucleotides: TGCAGTGGGGCTCTGGGGGAGACCCAGTACTTC. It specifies CSGALGETQYF.

The CDR3, as DNA: TGTGCCAGCAGCGTAGGACTAGCGGAGCTCACAGATACGCAGTATTTT. Protein product: CASSVGLAELTDTQYF. This sequence joins TRBV9 and TRBJ2-3; 9 bases agree with TRBD2. The CDR3 spans 16 residues. V shed 0 bases and J 2 bases; nucleotides not matched to a gene: 4. CDR1 is SGDLS, CDR2 YYNGEE, per germline.

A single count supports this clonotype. This CDR3 is CASSFPGGRSNQPQHF. As DNA, the CDR3 is TGTGCCAGCAGTTTCCCCGGTGGCAGGAGCAATCAGCCCCAGCATTTT. The chain recombines TRBV6-2 or TRBV6-3 with TRBJ1-5, with unresolved D. The CDR3 is 16 residues long. Deletions cut 4 bases from V and 1 base from J, with 14 bases between. The germline gives CDR1 MNHEY, CDR2 SVGEGT.

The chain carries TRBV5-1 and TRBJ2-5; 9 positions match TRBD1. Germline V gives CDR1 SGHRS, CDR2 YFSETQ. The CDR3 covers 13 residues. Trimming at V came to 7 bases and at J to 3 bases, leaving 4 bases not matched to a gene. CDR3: CASLGQGKETQYF. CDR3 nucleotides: TGCGCCAGCCTGGGACAGGGTAAAGAGACCCAGTACTTC.

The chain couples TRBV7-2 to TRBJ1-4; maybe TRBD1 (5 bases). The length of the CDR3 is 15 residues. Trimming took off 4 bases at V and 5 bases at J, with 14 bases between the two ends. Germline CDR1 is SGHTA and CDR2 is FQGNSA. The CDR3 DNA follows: TGTGCCAGCAGCTCGCAACTGCACAGGAATGAAAAACTGTTTTTT. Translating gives CASSSQLHRNEKLFF.

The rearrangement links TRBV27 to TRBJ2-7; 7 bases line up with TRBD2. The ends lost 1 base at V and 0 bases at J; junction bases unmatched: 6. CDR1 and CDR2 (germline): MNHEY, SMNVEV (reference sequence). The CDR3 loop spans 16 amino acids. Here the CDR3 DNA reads TGTGCCAGCAGTTTATACGGGAGGAAGAGCTCCTACGAGCAGTACTTC. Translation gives CASSLYGRKSSYEQYF.

The CDR3 protein is CSARAAGNLINQPQHF. The DNA for the CDR3 is TGCAGTGCTAGAGCCGCAGGGAACTTGATAAATCAGCCCCAGCATTTT. V gene TRBV20-1 combines with J gene TRBJ1-5; a possible D gene is TRBD1 (5 bases). CDR3 length: 16 residues. The germline gives CDR1 DFQATT, CDR2 SNEGSKA (reference sequence). The ends were cut back, 1 base at V and 4 bases at J, with 17 bases in the middle.